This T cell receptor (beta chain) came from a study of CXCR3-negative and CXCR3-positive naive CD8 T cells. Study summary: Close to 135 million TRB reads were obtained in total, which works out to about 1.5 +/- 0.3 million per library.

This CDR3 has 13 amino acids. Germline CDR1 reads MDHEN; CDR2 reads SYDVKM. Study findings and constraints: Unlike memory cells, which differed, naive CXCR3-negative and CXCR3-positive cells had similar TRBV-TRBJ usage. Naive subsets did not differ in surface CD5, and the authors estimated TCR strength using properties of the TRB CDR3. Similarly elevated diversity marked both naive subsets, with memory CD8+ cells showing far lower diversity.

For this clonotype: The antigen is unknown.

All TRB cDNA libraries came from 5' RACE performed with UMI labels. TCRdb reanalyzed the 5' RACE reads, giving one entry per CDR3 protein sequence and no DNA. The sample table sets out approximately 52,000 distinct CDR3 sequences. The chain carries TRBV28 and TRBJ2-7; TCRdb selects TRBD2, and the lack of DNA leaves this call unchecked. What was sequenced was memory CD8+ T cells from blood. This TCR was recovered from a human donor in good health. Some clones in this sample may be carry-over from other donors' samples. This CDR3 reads CASNRVAPYEQYF. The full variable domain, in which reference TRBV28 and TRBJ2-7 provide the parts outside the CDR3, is DVKVTQSSRYLVKRTGEKVFLECVQDMDHENMFWYRQDPGLGLRLIYFSYDVKMKEKGDIPEGYSVSREKKERFSLILESASTNQTSMYLCASNRVAPYEQYFGPGTRLTVT.